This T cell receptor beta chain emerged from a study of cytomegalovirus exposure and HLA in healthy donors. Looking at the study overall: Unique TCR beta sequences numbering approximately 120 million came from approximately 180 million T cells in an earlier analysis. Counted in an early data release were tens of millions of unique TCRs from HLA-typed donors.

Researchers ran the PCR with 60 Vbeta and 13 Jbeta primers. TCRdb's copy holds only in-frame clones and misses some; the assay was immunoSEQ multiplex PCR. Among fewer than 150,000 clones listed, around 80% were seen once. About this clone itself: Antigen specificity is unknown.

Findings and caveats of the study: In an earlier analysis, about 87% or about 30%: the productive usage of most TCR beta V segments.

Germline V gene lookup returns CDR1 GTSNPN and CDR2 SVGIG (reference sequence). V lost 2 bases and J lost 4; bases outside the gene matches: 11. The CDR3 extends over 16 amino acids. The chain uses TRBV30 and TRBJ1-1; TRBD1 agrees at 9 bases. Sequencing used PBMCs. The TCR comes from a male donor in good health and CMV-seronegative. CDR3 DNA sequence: TGTGCCTGGAGTTCTCCCCACCGACAGGGGGTCACTGAAGCTTTCTTT. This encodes CAWSSPHRQGVTEAFF.